This T cell receptor beta chain was profiled in a study of Ad26.COV2.S vaccination and SARS-CoV-2 variants. General study findings and limits: Total responses of T cells may have been underestimated by the analyses of TCR breadth and depth.

On this clone itself: Its antigen is unidentified.

Regarding treatment: some 20 received Ad26.COV2.S at low or high dose, single or two shots; roughly five received placebo; per-sample allocation not given. Following the first vaccine or placebo injection, samples were taken on day 63. The CDR3 extends over 14 amino acids. Germline-derived CDR1 and CDR2 are SGHTA and FQGTGA. V trimming: 5 bases; J trimming: 5 bases; junction bases outside the gene matches: 7. The protocol was immunoSEQ multiplex PCR, while the TCRdb copy is restricted to in-frame clones and leaves out a portion. This sample has roughly 300,000 clones, with approximately 86% found just once.

Specimen: peripheral blood, collected in a trial of Ad26.COV2.S vaccine versus placebo. The source is a person aged 18 to 65 who received the Ad26.COV2.S COVID-19 vaccine or a placebo. This sequence joins TRBV7-3 and TRBJ2-5; 8 positions agree with TRBD1. The CDR3 DNA reads as TGTGCCAGCAGCCTCGCTCACAGGGGGGAGACCCAGTACTTC. Translation gives CASSLAHRGETQYF.